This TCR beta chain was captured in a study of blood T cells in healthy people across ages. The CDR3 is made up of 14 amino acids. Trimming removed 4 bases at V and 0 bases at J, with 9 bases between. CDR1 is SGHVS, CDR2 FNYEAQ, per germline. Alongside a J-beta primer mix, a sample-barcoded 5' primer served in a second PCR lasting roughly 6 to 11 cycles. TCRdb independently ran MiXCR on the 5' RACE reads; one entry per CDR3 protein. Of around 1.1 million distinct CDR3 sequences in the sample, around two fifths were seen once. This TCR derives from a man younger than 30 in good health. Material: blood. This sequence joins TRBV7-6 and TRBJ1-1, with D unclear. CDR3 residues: CASSSVYMNTEAFF. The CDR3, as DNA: TGTGCCAGCAGCTCCGTTTACATGAACACTGAAGCTTTCTTT.